The 17 T cell receptor beta chains listed next were all sequenced from one sample in a study of T cells in Graves' hyperthyroidism and ophthalmopathy. Authors of the study amplified TCR beta CDR3 regions from RNA transcripts. The primer set for the first-round RT-PCR of the TCR CDR3 was HTBI. Via MiXCR, TCRdb re-called the multiplex PCR reads, giving one row per CDR3 protein. The sample comprises under 700,000 distinct CDR3 sequences, 16% of which are singletons, and around a sixth rests with the top ten. Sequenced input: blood. The receptors stem from a woman in her late teens or twenties with Graves' hyperthyroidism.

The sample holds a few counts of this clonotype. V gene TRBV4-3 combines with J gene TRBJ2-7; either TRBD1 or TRBD2 may supply D (7 bases each). The CDR3 is 17 amino acids. V shed 0 bases and J shed 7 bases, with 22 bases lying between them. Germline V lookup: CDR1 LGHNA, CDR2 YSLEER. The CDR3 sequence: CASSQDSMGGGAREQYF. CDR3 DNA sequence: TGCGCCAGCAGCCAAGATTCGATGGGAGGGGGCGCGAGGGAGCAGTACTTC.

This clonotype was counted many times. The gene calls are TRBV20-1 and TRBJ2-3; 13 bases are a match to TRBD2. Germline V gives CDR1 DFQATT, CDR2 SNEGSKA (reference sequence). V trimming: 5 bases; J trimming: 6 bases; junction bases outside the gene matches: 8. The CDR3 is made up of 15 amino acids. The CDR3 DNA is TGCAGTGCTTTCCTACTAGCGGGAGGGCGGGATACGCAGTATTTT. The encoded protein is CSAFLLAGGRDTQYF.

In its sample, this clonotype was seen many times. This rearrangement joins TRBV6-4 to TRBJ2-3, with TRBD2 identical over 10 bases. Germline assignment: CDR1 MRHNA and CDR2 SNTAGT. The J segment lost 4 bases and the V segment lost 4 bases, leaving 5 bases of the junction unmatched. The CDR3 covers 15 residues. CDR3 residues: CASSATSGAADTQYF. The DNA for the CDR3 is TGTGCCAGCAGTGCCACTAGCGGGGCGGCAGATACGCAGTATTTT.

The table lists this clonotype with many counts. The chain couples TRBV12-3 or TRBV12-4 to TRBJ1-1; the D gene is possibly TRBD1 (6 bases). V gave up 5 bases and J gave up 4 bases, with 14 bases separating them. The CDR3 runs 14 residues. The CDR3 DNA sequence: TGTGCCAGCAGTCAGAAACAGGGCACCACTGAAGCTTTCTTT. This translates into CASSQKQGTTEAFF.

This clonotype was recorded only once. A read error is possible here, since a much larger clone lies one base away. The chain employs TRBV7-2 and TRBJ2-1; D is perhaps TRBD1 or TRBD2 (5 bases each). This CDR3 spans 18 amino acids. Trimming shortened V by 2 bases and J by 3 bases, and 20 bases separated the two germline ends. Per germline, CDR1 SGHTA and CDR2 FQGNSA. In DNA form, the CDR3 reads TGTGCCAGCAGCTTATACTCTCTGGGACCAGCGAACTACAATGAGCAGTTCTTC. Translation gives CASSLYSLGPANYNEQFF. Using reference TRBV7-2 and TRBJ2-1 for the parts outside the CDR3, the full variable domain is GAGVSQSPSNKVTEKGKDVELRCDPISGHTALYWYRQSLGQGLEFLIYFQGNSAPDKSGLPSDRFSAERTGGSVSTLTIQRTQQEDSAVYLCASSLYSLGPANYNEQFFGPGTRLTVL.

CDR3 amino acids: CSVERRWNTEAFF. CDR3 bases: TGCAGCGTTGAAAGACGGTGGAACACTGAAGCTTTCTTT. The J gene is TRBJ1-1, the V gene TRBV29-1; unclear D gene. This CDR3 region has 13 residues. Per germline, CDR1 SQVTM and CDR2 ANQGSEA. The ends were cut back, 2 bases at V and 1 base at J, with 8 bases in the middle.

The gene calls are TRBV6-1 and TRBJ2-7, with 7 bases aligning to TRBD2. V shed 7 bases, J shed 2 bases, and the junction held 11 bases outside the gene matches. Per the germline V gene, CDR1 is MNHNS and CDR2 is SASEGT. The CDR3 loop spans 15 amino acids. The CDR3 loop is CASTVRREGTYEQYF. DNA of the CDR3: TGTGCCAGCACCGTTCGCAGGGAGGGCACCTACGAGCAGTACTTC.

This clonotype was picked up a small number of times. The gene calls are TRBV4-1 and TRBJ2-1; 7 bases map to TRBD2. Germline V CDR1 and CDR2: MGHRA, YSYEKL. The CDR3 spans 16 residues. Trimming removed 0 bases from V and 7 bases from J; junction bases left unmatched: 9. Here the CDR3 reads CASSQDRGRTENEQFF. The CDR3 DNA reads as TGCGCCAGCAGCCAAGATCGCGGGAGAACTGAGAATGAGCAGTTCTTC.

The V gene is TRBV6-1, the J gene TRBJ2-3; 9 bases match TRBD2. CDR3 length equals 18 residues. With 5 bases clipped from V and 5 bases from J, the junction kept 17 bases outside the gene matches. Germline V gene sequence: CDR1 MNHNS, CDR2 SASEGT. The CDR3 DNA reads TGTGCCAGCAGTCCGCGAGCCTATAGCGGGAGTCGTGGAGATACGCAGTATTTT. This gives the protein CASSPRAYSGSRGDTQYF.

This clonotype showed up just a few times. The genes are TRBV14 and TRBJ2-1; D is unresolved. This CDR3 contains 13 residues. Trimming removed 1 base from V and 10 bases from J, with 11 bases in between. CDR1 and CDR2 from the germline V gene are SGHDN and FVKESK. The CDR3 coding sequence is TGTGCCAGCAGCCAAGCGGGTCCTGGAGAGCAGTTCTTC. Translated, it gives CASSQAGPGEQFF.

The chain recombines TRBV12-3 or TRBV12-4 with TRBJ1-5; weak D call: TRBD1 (6 bases). V was clipped by 5 bases and J by 5 bases, with 16 bases between them. The CDR3 is made up of 15 amino acids. CDR3: CASSNGQKHYQPQHF. The CDR3 DNA follows: TGTGCCAGCAGTAATGGACAGAAACACTATCAGCCCCAGCATTTT.

This clonotype came up many times. The J gene is TRBJ2-7, the V gene TRBV5-1, with TRBD2 identical over 11 bases. CDR3 size: 12 residues. V lost 5 bases, J lost 7 bases, and 2 bases stayed unmatched. Germline lookup yields CDR1 SGHRS and CDR2 YFSETQ. The CDR3 DNA reads as TGCGCCAGCAGGACTAGCGGGGAGGAGCAGTACTTC. Protein product: CASRTSGEEQYF.

The J gene is TRBJ2-2, the V gene TRBV5-6; a possible D gene is TRBD1 (5 bases). Trimming cost V 4 bases and J 7 bases, with 11 bases left between them. Germline CDR1 SGHDT, CDR2 YYEEEE. The CDR3 covers 13 residues. CDR3 nucleotides: TGTGCCAGCAGCGTCTGGGGCTTCGGGGAGCTGTTTTTT. Its protein product is CASSVWGFGELFF. Based on the CDR3 plus reference TRBV5-6 and TRBJ2-2, the full variable domain is DAGVTQSPTHLIKTRGQQVTLRCSPKSGHDTVSWYQQALGQGPQFIFQYYEEEERQRGNFPDRFSGHQFPNYSSELNVNALLLGDSALYLCASSVWGFGELFFGEGSRLTVL.

This clonotype occurred once. The chain has TRBV2 and TRBJ2-2; 9 nucleotides line up with TRBD2. Germline-derived CDR1 and CDR2 are SNHLY and FYNNEI. The length of the CDR3 is 16 residues. V lost 7 bases and J lost 7; bases outside the gene matches: 13. The CDR3 nucleotides read TGTGCCAGCAAATGGCCTAGCGGGGATCTGGGCGGGGAGCTGTTTTTT. Translated, it gives CASKWPSGDLGGELFF.

The chain uses TRBV6-1 and TRBJ2-2; maybe TRBD1 (5 bases). This CDR3 comprises 14 residues. The germline gives CDR1 MNHNS, CDR2 SASEGT. Trimming shortened V by 6 bases and J by 9 bases, and 17 bases separated the two germline ends. The CDR3 is CASSGQTHHRELFF. The CDR3 coding sequence is TGTGCCAGCAGCGGACAAACCCACCACCGGGAGCTGTTTTTT.

This clonotype has just a few counts. V usage is TRBV5-6 and J usage is TRBJ2-7; TRBD1 agrees at 12 bases. The CDR3 extends over 15 amino acids. CDR1 is SGHDT, CDR2 YYEEEE, per germline. Trimming cost V 4 bases and J 1 base; bases outside gene matches: 3. The DNA of the CDR3 is TGTGCCAGCAGCCCGGGACAGGGGGCTTCCTACGAGCAGTACTTC. Translated: CASSPGQGASYEQYF.

This clonotype occurred a few times. This rearrangement joins TRBV11-2 to TRBJ1-5; 7 nucleotides align to TRBD1. The CDR3 has 21 amino acids. Germline CDR1 and CDR2: SGHAT and FQNNGV. V lost 2 bases and J lost 0; bases outside the gene matches: 19. CDR3 sequence: CASSLRQGTIGWVDSNQPQHF. The CDR3 region has the DNA TGTGCCAGCAGCTTAAGACAGGGTACGATTGGTTGGGTTGATAGCAATCAGCCCCAGCATTTT.